Below, 19 T cell receptor beta chains from the same sample are listed, as sequenced in a study of blood T cell repertoires in COVID-19. TCRdb's copy holds only in-frame clones and misses some; the assay was immunoSEQ multiplex PCR. The table records 450,000 to 500,000 clones, 70% to 90% of them present only once. The source material was peripheral blood. These receptors were collected from a human donor in a cohort sampled during active COVID-19.

The V and J genes are TRBV19 and TRBJ2-7; possible D gene TRBD1, 5 bases. Trimming left V 5 bases short and J 2 bases short, with 13 bases between. This CDR3 has 14 amino acids. Germline assignment: CDR1 LNHDA and CDR2 SQIVND (reference sequence). CDR3 DNA: TGTGCCAGTAGTCCTACAGGTTTCCCCTACGAGCAGTACTTC. This codes for CASSPTGFPYEQYF.

The chain joins TRBV30 to TRBJ1-1; 9 nucleotides line up with TRBD1. Germline V gene sequence: CDR1 GTSNPN, CDR2 SVGIG (reference sequence). The V gene end was trimmed by 2 bases and the J gene end by 10 bases; junction bases not matched to a gene: 8. The CDR3 loop spans 13 amino acids. CDR3 sequence: CAWSTTGGLAAFF. The CDR3 nucleotides are TGTGCCTGGAGTACTACAGGGGGCTTGGCAGCTTTCTTT.

The chain employs TRBV6-5 and TRBJ2-2; 9 nucleotides align to TRBD1. The CDR3 is made up of 15 amino acids. After removal of 4 bases from V and 7 bases from J, the junction contained 7 bases not matched to a gene. Germline assignment: CDR1 MNHEY and CDR2 SVGAGI. CDR3 coding DNA: TGTGCCAGCAGTTGGGGACAGGGCGTTCTCGGGGAGCTGTTTTTT. It specifies CASSWGQGVLGELFF.

V and J are TRBV6-6 and TRBJ1-5; 9 nucleotides line up with TRBD1. This CDR3 region has 17 residues. The J segment lost 0 bases and the V segment lost 5 bases, leaving 8 bases of the junction unmatched. Looked up from germline, CDR1 is MNHNY and CDR2 is SVGAGI (reference sequence). CDR3 sequence reads: CASSPGTGRYSNQPQHF. The CDR3 region has the DNA TGTGCCAGCAGTCCGGGGACAGGGCGTTATAGCAATCAGCCCCAGCATTTT.

This clone came up once. The V gene is TRBV6-5, the J gene TRBJ2-2; 11 nucleotides align to TRBD2. The V segment lost 4 bases and the J segment 7 bases; nucleotides outside the gene matches: 8. The CDR3 spans 16 residues. In germline, CDR1 is MNHEY, CDR2 SVGAGI. The CDR3 DNA is TGTGCCAGCAGTTTGCTAGCGGGAGGCCGGGACGGGGAGCTGTTTTTT. This gives the protein CASSLLAGGRDGELFF.

The rearrangement links TRBV10-2 to TRBJ2-2; tentatively, D is TRBD1 (6 bases). The ends were cut back, 8 bases at V and 6 bases at J, with 28 bases in the middle. This CDR3 is 18 amino acids long. Germline loops: CDR1 WSHSY, CDR2 SAAADI. CDR3 amino acids: CASGGLLGRFQGSGELFF. CDR3 in DNA: TGCGCCAGCGGGGGCCTTCTGGGACGCTTTCAGGGATCCGGGGAGCTGTTTTTT.

V and J are TRBV28 and TRBJ1-2, with 8 bases lining up with TRBD1. CDR1 and CDR2 from the germline V gene are MDHEN and SYDVKM. V shed 5 bases, J shed 4 bases, and the junction held 9 bases outside the gene matches. The CDR3 sequence is 15 residues long. For the CDR3, the DNA is TGTGCCAGCAGTACAACCATCGACAGGGGCTATGGCTACACCTTC. This sequence encodes CASSTTIDRGYGYTF.

DNA of the CDR3: TGTGCCAGCAGTGAAGCCGCTGAAGCTTTCTTT. This encodes CASSEAAEAFF. V and J are TRBV6-1 and TRBJ1-1; D is undetermined. V was clipped by 0 bases and J by 6 bases, with 2 bases between them. This CDR3 is 11 amino acids long. Germline V gene lookup returns CDR1 MNHNS and CDR2 SASEGT.

The chain uses TRBV7-8 and TRBJ2-5, with 9 nucleotides matching TRBD2. With 7 bases clipped from V and 7 bases from J, the junction kept 10 bases outside the gene matches. CDR3 length equals 14 residues. Germline loops: CDR1 SGHVS, CDR2 FQNEAQ. DNA for the CDR3: TGTGCCAGCATGGTCCTAGAAGCGGGAGGGACCCAGTACTTC. It encodes CASMVLEAGGTQYF.

V usage is TRBV5-8 and J usage is TRBJ2-1; no firm D call. The V gene lost 6 bases and the J gene lost 12 bases, with 16 bases spanning the gap. Per the germline V gene, CDR1 is SGHTS and CDR2 is YDEGEE. The CDR3 has 12 residues. This chain's CDR3 is CASNLPKLWQFF. The CDR3 DNA follows: TGTGCCAGCAACCTACCTAAACTATGGCAGTTCTTC. Full variable domain (remainder filled in from reference TRBV5-8 and TRBJ2-1): EAGVTQSPTHLIKTRGQQATLRCSPISGHTSVYWYQQALGLGLQFLLWYDEGEERNRGNFPPRFSGRQFPNYSSELNVNALELEDSALYLCASNLPKLWQFFGPGTRLTVL.

The chain couples TRBV18 to TRBJ1-1; D is unresolved. The CDR3 extends over 15 amino acids. The V end was cut by 3 bases, the J end by 4 bases, with 15 bases between. Per the germline V gene, CDR1 is KGHSH and CDR2 is LQKENI. The CDR3 nucleotides read TGTGCCAGCTCACCGTTGGCCTCACGGGGCACTGAAGCTTTCTTT. It is translated as CASSPLASRGTEAFF.

The CDR3: CASSPGTGGGKGYTF. CDR3 nucleotides: TGTGCCAGCAGCCCGGGGACAGGGGGAGGGAAAGGCTACACCTTC. This sequence joins TRBV7-3 and TRBJ1-2; TRBD1 matches at 11 bases. V dropped 5 bases and J dropped 8; count of bases not matched to a gene: 10. The CDR3 extends over 15 amino acids. The V gene's germline CDR1 is SGHTA and CDR2 FQGTGA.

The chain links TRBV9 to TRBJ1-2; 7 bases align to TRBD1. Germline trimming cut 5 bases from V and 1 base from J; bases unmatched to any gene: 11. Germline lookup yields CDR1 SGDLS and CDR2 YYNGEE. The CDR3 has 16 residues. CDR3 DNA sequence: TGTGCCAGCAGTTTCTTACAGGGGATGGGTAACTATGGCTACACCTTC. Residues: CASSFLQGMGNYGYTF.

Concerning this clone: Other DNA sequences in the sample encode the same CDR3. The chain joins TRBV24-1 to TRBJ1-2, with D unclear. The germline V gene encodes CDR1 KGHDR and CDR2 SFDVKD. The germline V and J ends were trimmed by 4 bases and 8 bases, with 10 bases remaining between them. The CDR3 consists of 12 residues. The CDR3 DNA reads as TGTGCCACCAGTGACCCCCTAGGAGGCTACACCTTC. It specifies CATSDPLGGYTF.

About this clone: The sample carries other DNA sequences with the same CDR3. The rearrangement links TRBV9 to TRBJ2-2, with D unresolved. V lost 4 bases, J lost 2 bases, and 3 bases lay in between. Per the germline V gene, CDR1 is SGDLS and CDR2 is YYNGEE. This CDR3 is 12 amino acids long. The CDR3, as DNA: TGTGCCAGCAGCCTTAACACCGGGGAGCTGTTTTTT. Amino acids: CASSLNTGELFF. The full variable domain, in which reference TRBV9 and TRBJ2-2 provide the parts outside the CDR3, is DSGVTQTPKHLITATGQRVTLRCSPRSGDLSVYWYQQSLDQGLQFLIQYYNGEERAKGNILERFSAQQFPDLHSELNLSSLELGDSALYFCASSLNTGELFFGEGSRLTVL.

The chain couples TRBV6-5 to TRBJ1-5, with 12 bases identical to TRBD1. Germline lookup yields CDR1 MNHEY and CDR2 SVGAGI. Unmatched junction bases numbered 8, after V lost 8 bases and J lost 6 bases. The CDR3 has 15 residues. DNA of the CDR3: TGTGCCAGCCTCCGGGACAGGGGGCTTAGTCAGCCCCAGCATTTT. Translated, it gives CASLRDRGLSQPQHF.

This clone was picked up a small number of times. The chain joins TRBV6-2 or TRBV6-3 to TRBJ1-2; D uncertain. This CDR3 spans 14 amino acids. V was trimmed by 5 bases and J by 2 bases, leaving 12 bases between them. Germline CDR1 reads MNHEY; CDR2 reads SVGEGT. The CDR3 protein is CASSPSTGNYGYTF. The CDR3 nucleotides are TGTGCCAGCAGTCCCTCGACGGGAAACTATGGCTACACCTTC.

V is TRBV4-1 and J is TRBJ1-4; D not resolved. The CDR3 is 15 residues long. The V gene's germline CDR1 is MGHRA and CDR2 YSYEKL. Trimming left V 0 bases short and J 4 bases short, with 9 bases between. The DNA of the CDR3 is TGCGCCAGCAGCCAAGATATCGGTTATAATGAAAAACTGTTTTTT. Encoded protein: CASSQDIGYNEKLFF.

The rearrangement uses TRBV5-1 and TRBJ2-5; 9 bases are a match to TRBD1. After removal of 4 bases from V and 7 bases from J, the junction contained 8 bases not matched to a gene. CDR1 and CDR2 from the germline V gene are SGHRS and YFSETQ. This CDR3 is built from 14 residues. Here the CDR3 DNA reads TGCGCCAGCAGCCAGGACAGGGGTTGGGGGACCCAGTACTTC. Its translation is CASSQDRGWGTQYF.